Below are 24 T cell receptor beta chains sequenced from a single sample in a study of cytotoxic CD8 clonotypes in ibrutinib-treated CLL. Repertoires were generated with immunoSEQ multiplex PCR, while TCRdb's copy carries only in-frame clones and drops some. The sample has over 140,000 clones; 80% are singletons. The specimen was PBMCs, collected after 36 months of ibrutinib treatment. These receptors originate from a human donor with chronic lymphocytic leukemia.

This clone was detected only once. V usage is TRBV6-5 and J usage is TRBJ1-5; 7 bases fit TRBD1. The CDR3 has 14 amino acids. Looked up from germline, CDR1 is MNHEY and CDR2 is SVGAGI. Germline trimming cut 6 bases from V and 3 bases from J; bases unmatched to any gene: 5. CDR3 sequence (DNA): TGTGCCAGCAGACGTGGACAGGACAATCAGCCCCAGCATTTT. Protein product: CASRRGQDNQPQHF.

The chain carries TRBV6-1 and TRBJ1-4; no clear D. This CDR3 has 14 residues. The V and J ends lost 4 bases and 5 bases respectively, with 11 bases between them. Germline-derived CDR1 and CDR2 are MNHNS and SASEGT. CDR3 DNA sequence: TGTGCCAGCAGTGTAGTCACCCTGAATGAAAAACTGTTTTTT. Translated: CASSVVTLNEKLFF.

This clone occurred a few times. The genes are TRBV10-3 and TRBJ1-2; D is ambiguous. V dropped 2 bases and J dropped 8 bases, with 15 bases sitting between them. This CDR3 has 14 residues. The germline CDR1 and CDR2 sequences are ENHRY and SYGVKD. The CDR3 sequence is CAISETLPGFGYTF. In nucleotides, the CDR3 is TGTGCCATCAGTGAGACCCTGCCGGGTTTCGGCTACACCTTC.

The DNA of the CDR3 is TGTGCCAGTAGTAACACACTGAACACTGAAGCTTTCTTT. Residues: CASSNTLNTEAFF. This chain uses TRBV19 with TRBJ1-1; D unresolved. CDR3 length: 13 amino acids. The germline V gene has CDR1 LNHDA and CDR2 SQIVND (reference sequence). V dropped 4 bases and J dropped 0 bases, with 6 bases sitting between them.

This clone occurred a few times. The identical CDR3 is also encoded by other nucleotide sequences in the sample. The gene calls are TRBV5-1 and TRBJ2-7; D not certain. CDR1 and CDR2 from the germline V gene are SGHRS and YFSETQ. The CDR3 is 12 residues long. V lost 4 bases to trimming and J lost 0 bases, with 5 bases between them. The CDR3 DNA reads as TGCGCCAGCAGCCTGAGCTCCTACGAGCAGTACTTC. Translating it yields CASSLSSYEQYF.

V is TRBV4-2 and J is TRBJ1-2; D is undetermined. The germline CDR1 and CDR2 sequences are LGHNA and YNFKEQ. V was pared by 4 bases and J by 4 bases, with 16 bases between. This CDR3 contains 15 residues. This CDR3 reads CASSPRATAFYGYTF. CDR3 DNA: TGTGCCAGCAGCCCCAGAGCAACCGCCTTCTATGGCTACACCTTC.

This chain links TRBV28 with TRBJ2-6; D call uncertain. CDR3 length equals 13 residues. V was shortened by 2 bases and J by 4 bases, with 3 bases between the two germline ends. The germline V gene has CDR1 MDHEN and CDR2 SYDVKM. The CDR3: CASSLNGANVLTF. The DNA for the CDR3 is TGTGCCAGCAGTTTAAACGGGGCCAACGTCCTGACTTTC.

This sequence joins TRBV28 and TRBJ1-2; tentative D call: TRBD1 (6 bases). The germline CDR1 and CDR2 sequences are MDHEN and SYDVKM. Trimming took 1 base from V and 5 from J, leaving 11 bases between them. The CDR3 is made up of 14 amino acids. Written as DNA, the CDR3 is TGTGCCAGCAGTTTATTTTCAGGGGCTTATGGCTACACCTTC. The encoded protein is CASSLFSGAYGYTF.

The chain combines TRBV2 with TRBJ1-2, with a tentative D call TRBD1 (6 bases). V was pared by 0 bases and J by 6 bases, with 14 bases between. Germline values: CDR1 SNHLY, CDR2 FYNNEI. There are 15 residues in the CDR3. The CDR3 DNA is TGTGCCAGCAGTGAAGCCGGGCAGGGGCGGCATGGCTACACCTTC. Its protein is CASSEAGQGRHGYTF.

This clone was recorded only once. This chain links TRBV29-1 with TRBJ2-2; D may be TRBD2 (5 bases). V lost 3 bases, J lost 5 bases, and 13 bases lay in between. This CDR3 spans 14 amino acids. Germline V gene lookup returns CDR1 SQVTM and CDR2 ANQGSEA. The DNA for the CDR3 is TGCAGCGTTGAGTCGGGGTATGGGACCGGGGAGCTGTTTTTT. The encoded protein is CSVESGYGTGELFF.

This clone has more than one count but fewer than ten. Other nucleotide sequences in the sample specify the same CDR3. The chain carries TRBV18 and TRBJ1-1; D not certain. The V end was cut by 2 bases, the J end by 1 base, with 8 bases between. Germline lookup yields CDR1 KGHSH and CDR2 LQKENI. The CDR3 is made up of 14 amino acids. The CDR3 region is CASSPGLTNTEAFF. CDR3 sequence (DNA): TGTGCCAGCTCACCAGGCCTGACGAACACTGAAGCTTTCTTT.

V usage is TRBV20-1 and J usage is TRBJ1-2; D unclear. V dropped 8 bases and J dropped 10 bases, with 11 bases sitting between them. Germline CDR1 reads DFQATT; CDR2 reads SNEGSKA (reference sequence). There are 9 residues in the CDR3. The CDR3 DNA follows: TGCAGTACTAACTGGGACTACACCTTC. It translates to CSTNWDYTF.

The chain couples TRBV5-4 to TRBJ2-7; possibly TRBD2 for D (5 bases). Trimming pared 0 bases from V and 5 bases from J, leaving 15 bases between. Per germline, CDR1 SGHNT and CDR2 YYREEE (reference sequence). This CDR3 has 15 residues. The CDR3 spells CASSLVFGWEHEQYF. The CDR3, as DNA: TGTGCCAGCAGCTTGGTTTTCGGTTGGGAGCACGAGCAGTACTTC. Full variable domain (rest looked up from reference TRBV5-4 and TRBJ2-7): ETGVTQSPTHLIKTRGQQVTLRCSSQSGHNTVSWYQQALGQGPQFIFQYYREEENGRGNFPPRFSGLQFPNYSSELNVNALELDDSALYLCASSLVFGWEHEQYFGPGTRLTVT.

The chain uses TRBV30 and TRBJ2-7; 10 bases match TRBD2. The germline V gene encodes CDR1 GTSNPN and CDR2 SVGIG (reference sequence). V dropped 4 bases and J dropped 1; count of bases not matched to a gene: 4. CDR3 size: 14 residues. CDR3 region: CAWTPSGGSYEQYF. The CDR3 nucleotides are TGTGCCTGGACCCCTAGCGGGGGTTCCTACGAGCAGTACTTC.

A few counts support this clone. This rearrangement joins TRBV6-4 to TRBJ1-2; D possibly corresponds to TRBD1 (5 bases). Germline lookup yields CDR1 MRHNA and CDR2 SNTAGT. The germline V and J ends were trimmed by 4 bases and 0 bases, with 24 bases remaining between them. The CDR3 consists of 19 residues. CDR3 in amino acids: CASSAMTGPSSRANYGYTF. In DNA, the CDR3 is TGTGCCAGCAGTGCCATGACGGGACCGTCCTCGAGGGCTAACTATGGCTACACCTTC.

This clone was seen a handful of times. The gene calls are TRBV6-6 and TRBJ2-7; D possibly corresponds to TRBD2 (6 bases). With 4 bases removed from V and 6 bases from J, the gap between germline ends came to 19 bases. Germline CDR1 reads MNHNY; CDR2 reads SVGAGI (reference sequence). The CDR3 contains 15 residues. The CDR3 DNA follows: TGTGCCAGCAGTTTTTCCGGGGGTAGGGTGGGCGAGCAGTACTTC. As protein: CASSFSGGRVGEQYF.

The V call is TRBV4-1, the J call TRBJ2-3; no firm D call. The CDR3 is 14 amino acids. V was clipped by 4 bases and J by 1 base, with 9 bases between them. The V gene's germline CDR1 is MGHRA and CDR2 YSYEKL. The CDR3 loop is CASSLRLGTDTQYF. CDR3 sequence (DNA): TGCGCCAGCAGCCTCCGCCTGGGCACAGATACGCAGTATTTT.

This clone was found a few times. The genes are TRBV19 and TRBJ2-7; D might be TRBD1 or TRBD2, each matching 5 bases. The germline CDR1 and CDR2 sequences are LNHDA and SQIVND (reference sequence). The CDR3 sequence is 16 residues long. The ends were cut back, 4 bases at V and 0 bases at J, with 16 bases in the middle. CDR3 nucleotides: TGTGCCAGTAGTACCCAGGGACGGGTGAGCTCCTACGAGCAGTACTTC. It is translated as CASSTQGRVSSYEQYF.

The chain joins TRBV4-1 to TRBJ1-1; D unclear. This CDR3 comprises 17 residues. V was pared by 3 bases and J by 6 bases, with 23 bases between. From germline, CDR1 is MGHRA and CDR2 YSYEKL. The CDR3 DNA sequence: TGCGCCAGCAGCCAGCTCAGAAACGTCGCAAGGATACCTGAAGCTTTCTTT. This encodes CASSQLRNVARIPEAFF.

As DNA, the CDR3 is TGCACCAGCAGCCAAGATGGCAGACCTTTCTGCAATCAGCCCCAGCATTTT. Encoded protein: CTSSQDGRPFCNQPQHF. V and J are TRBV1 and TRBJ1-5. TRBV1 is an annotated pseudogene. CDR3 length: 17 amino acids.

The chain combines TRBV7-9 with TRBJ1-4; 8 bases map to TRBD1. J gave up 3 bases and V 5 bases, and 17 bases lay outside the gene matches. The germline CDR1 and CDR2 sequences are SEHNR and FQNEAQ (reference sequence). The CDR3 spans 19 residues. This CDR3 reads CASSRPGQGPLGANEKLFF. Written as DNA, the CDR3 is TGTGCCAGCAGCCGCCCCGGACAGGGTCCTCTGGGGGCTAATGAAAAACTGTTTTTT.

This chain uses TRBV7-9 with TRBJ1-5, with 12 bases that match TRBD1. The CDR3 is 17 amino acids. V shed 5 bases and J 6 bases; nucleotides not matched to a gene: 11. Germline CDR1 and CDR2: SEHNR and FQNEAQ (reference sequence). The CDR3 bases are TGTGCCAGCAGCCCGGGGACAGGGGGCTGGTTGGGTCAGCCCCAGCATTTT. Amino acid sequence: CASSPGTGGWLGQPQHF.

The chain uses TRBV11-2 and TRBJ2-5, with D perhaps TRBD2 (5 bases). CDR3 size: 13 residues. CDR1 is SGHAT, CDR2 FQNNGV, per germline. Deletions cut 2 bases from V and 3 bases from J, with 7 bases between. The CDR3 DNA follows: TGTGCCAGCAGCTTACCAGCGGAAGAGACCCAGTACTTC. Translation gives CASSLPAEETQYF.

The J gene is TRBJ1-4, the V gene TRBV28; a possible D gene is TRBD1 (6 bases). This CDR3 spans 14 amino acids. Germline V CDR1 and CDR2: MDHEN, SYDVKM. The V end was cut by 10 bases, the J end by 5 bases, with 17 bases between. In DNA form, the CDR3 reads TGTGCCACCACGGACAGAAAGTCGAATGAAAAACTGTTTTTT. Its translation: CATTDRKSNEKLFF.